Given below is one TCR beta chain in context. Its cognate antigen is unknown. This specimen comes from a study of CXCR3-negative and CXCR3-positive naive CD8 T cells. Overall study findings and caveats: Naive cells that were CXCR3-negative or CXCR3-positive used TRBV-TRBJ genes alike, while memory cells diverged. Naive subsets had comparable surface CD5; TCR strength was inferred from TRB CDR3 properties. Compared with CXCR3-negative naive cells, CXCR3-positive naive cells showed more hydrophobic TRB CDR3s.

The TRB libraries of cDNA were built by UMI-labeled 5' RACE. TCRdb re-called the 5' RACE reads and gives one entry per CDR3 protein, without DNA. The sample table sets out under 75,000 distinct CDR3 sequences. All CD8+ T cell subsets were sorted in triplicate at 300,000 to 350,000 cells each. Identification of naive CD8+ T cells rested on CD45RO-CCR7+CD27+CD95- status. Germline assignment: CDR1 SQVTM and CDR2 ANQGSEA. There are 11 residues in the CDR3. The specimen was naive CXCR3+ CD8+ T cells from blood. This sample's subset: CD45RO-CCR7+CD27+CD95- naive CD8+ T cells expressing CXCR3 (TNR3+). The TCR sequence derives from a human donor in good health. Some clones in this sample may be carry-over from other donors' samples. The V and J genes are TRBV29-1 and TRBJ2-2. The CDR3 reads CSPKGTGELFF.